The clone carrying this T cell receptor (beta chain) was observed at least ten times. Its matching antigen is unknown. RNA transcripts served as template for amplifying TCR beta CDR3 sequences. An initial RT-PCR round employing HTBI primers preceded a second-round multiplex PCR. TCRdb independently ran MiXCR on the multiplex PCR reads; one entry per CDR3 protein. The sample shows about 380,000 distinct CDR3 sequences, 15% to 17% of them seen only once. Hyperthyroidism showing no ophthalmopathy within 18 months of follow-up was stable. Among the hyperthyroidism patients, all were newly diagnosed, aged 18 to 65, with under 2 months' duration. Clinical symptoms, serum thyroxine, TRAb, thyroid ultrasound and orbital computed tomography formed the basis of diagnosis. The sample originates from a study of Graves' ophthalmopathy and Graves' hyperthyroidism. Study-level results: Blood also held most thyroid clonotypes expanded above 0.001 frequency.

Trimming pared 7 bases from V and 2 bases from J, leaving 22 bases between. Germline V gives CDR1 SGHRS, CDR2 YFSETQ. The CDR3 covers 16 residues. This clonotype was sampled from a woman between 18 and 29 years old with stable Graves' hyperthyroidism. Sequencing was carried out using peripheral blood. This chain joins TRBV5-1 and TRBJ2-7; maybe TRBD1 (7 bases). CDR3 protein: CASGPLRDSQTYEQYF. The CDR3 bases are TGCGCCAGCGGACCCTTGCGGGACAGCCAGACCTACGAGCAGTACTTC.